This T cell receptor beta chain was found in a study of T cells in tuberculosis. Study background: CD1B tetramers identified T cells specific for mycobacterial lipid GMM. Blood was taken before or within 7 days of anti-tuberculosis therapy.

In germline, CDR1 is SGHNT, CDR2 YENEEA. V shed 4 bases and J 3 bases; nucleotides not matched to a gene: 4. CDR3 length: 14 residues. The time point denotes: new active TB diagnosis, blood taken before or within 7 days of starting treatment. The method was immunoSEQ multiplex PCR; TCRdb's version includes in-frame clones alone and lacks a portion of them. The repertoire holds under 50,000 clones, with 94% as singletons. This clone occurred a few times. Its antigen is not known. Findings and caveats of the study: Smaller distances to GMM-specific TCRs suggested their expansion in active tuberculosis.

The TCR originated in an adult with tuberculosis. This specimen consisted of PBMCs, obtained at tuberculosis diagnosis. This chain connects TRBV11-3 to TRBJ2-7; 9 nucleotides match TRBD1. CDR3 coding DNA: TGTGCCAGCAGCTCCCGGGGACAGGGCTACGAGCAGTACTTC. It encodes CASSSRGQGYEQYF.